Listed here are 28 T cell receptor beta chains from one sample, sequenced in a study of CD8+ T cells in alopecia areata. The sequencing template was cDNA reverse transcribed from extracted RNA. Profiling relied on immunoSEQ multiplex PCR, and the TCRdb table lists in-frame clones only, not all of them. The data hold about 190,000 clones, with 64% observed a single time. Treatment indicated: oral pan-JAK inhibitor, 5-10 mg twice daily. This specimen was CD4+ T cells sorted from blood, taken at week 4, from a patient treated with tofacitinib. These TCRs come from a human donor with alopecia areata.

The V gene is TRBV9, the J gene TRBJ2-5; maybe TRBD2 (5 bases). The CDR3 runs to 13 residues. Trimming stripped 0 bases from V and 5 bases from J, with 8 bases between. The germline V gene has CDR1 SGDLS and CDR2 YYNGEE. The CDR3 reads CASSVGEWETQYF. The CDR3 DNA is TGTGCCAGCAGCGTAGGGGAGTGGGAGACCCAGTACTTC.

The chain is built from TRBV7-9 and TRBJ2-5; D is possibly TRBD1 or TRBD2 (5 bases each). This CDR3 is built from 15 residues. With 1 base removed from V and 5 bases from J, the gap between germline ends came to 14 bases. CDR1 and CDR2 (germline): SEHNR, FQNEAQ (reference sequence). CDR3 DNA sequence: TGTGCCAGCAGCTTAGGGGGACGACTCGGGGAGACCCAGTACTTC. Residues: CASSLGGRLGETQYF.

J is TRBJ2-5 and V is TRBV6-5, with no clear D. V was trimmed by 0 bases and J by 1 base, leaving 6 bases between them. Germline loops: CDR1 MNHEY, CDR2 SVGAGI. The CDR3 is made up of 14 amino acids. The CDR3 DNA reads as TGTGCCAGCAGTTACTCGAGACTCCAAGAGACCCAGTACTTC. Its protein product is CASSYSRLQETQYF.

The V gene is TRBV2, the J gene TRBJ1-5; D is unclear. Per the germline V gene, CDR1 is SNHLY and CDR2 is FYNNEI. Trimming left V 6 bases short and J 2 bases short, with 11 bases between. The CDR3 extends over 14 amino acids. CDR3 region: CASSRPEGNQPQHF. Written as DNA, the CDR3 is TGTGCCAGCAGCCGCCCAGAGGGCAATCAGCCCCAGCATTTT. Supplemented by reference TRBV2 and TRBJ1-5, the full variable domain reads EPEVTQTPSHQVTQMGQEVILRCVPISNHLYFYWYRQILGQKVEFLVSFYNNEISEKSEIFDDQFSVERPDGSNFTLKIRSTKLEDSAMYFCASSRPEGNQPQHFGDGTRLSIL.

This chain uses TRBV4-1 with TRBJ1-5, with D tentatively TRBD1 (6 bases). This CDR3 is built from 16 residues. Germline V lookup: CDR1 MGHRA, CDR2 YSYEKL. Trimming stripped 1 base from V and 1 base from J, with 11 bases between. The CDR3 reads CASSQGLTGSNQPQHF. The CDR3 region has the DNA TGCGCCAGCAGCCAAGGCCTCACAGGGAGCAATCAGCCCCAGCATTTT.

In this sample, this clone turned up once. V and J are TRBV30 and TRBJ1-1, with a weak D call TRBD1 (6 bases). The germline V gene encodes CDR1 GTSNPN and CDR2 SVGIG (reference sequence). The CDR3 is 14 amino acids. Trimming removed 2 bases at V and 0 bases at J, with 10 bases between. This CDR3 reads CAWSHRAVNTEAFF. DNA for the CDR3: TGTGCCTGGAGTCACAGGGCAGTGAACACTGAAGCTTTCTTT. Full variable domain (missing parts from reference TRBV30 and TRBJ1-1): SQTIHQWPATLVQPVGSPLSLECTVEGTSNPNLYWYRQAAGRGLQLLFYSVGIGQISSEVPQNLSASRPQDRQFILSSKKLLLSDSGFYLCAWSHRAVNTEAFFGQGTRLTVV.

Only one count was recorded for this clone. The genes are TRBV11-1 and TRBJ1-6; the match to TRBD1 covers 9 bases. V dropped 5 bases and J dropped 9; count of bases not matched to a gene: 8. Germline CDR1 and CDR2: SGHAT and FQDESV (reference sequence). CDR3 size: 15 residues. CDR3 nucleotides: TGTGCCAGCAGCCCGGACAGGGGCAAAAGTTCACCCCTCCACTTT. Amino acid sequence: CASSPDRGKSSPLHF.

The rearrangement links TRBV5-4 to TRBJ2-1, with TRBD2 matching over 8 bases. The CDR3 is 15 residues long. The germline gives CDR1 SGHNT, CDR2 YYREEE (reference sequence). With V trimmed by 4 bases and J by 0 bases, 3 bases remained unmatched. CDR3 nucleotides: TGTGCCAGCAGCCGGGGGGGGCCCTCCTACAATGAGCAGTTCTTC. Its translation is CASSRGGPSYNEQFF.

The chain employs TRBV28 and TRBJ2-1; 11 bases align to TRBD2. With 4 bases clipped from V and 1 base from J, the junction kept 6 bases outside the gene matches. This CDR3 has 17 amino acids. Germline V lookup: CDR1 MDHEN, CDR2 SYDVKM. The CDR3 loop is CASSSPGLAASYNEQFF. The CDR3 DNA reads as TGTGCCAGCAGTTCCCCGGGACTAGCGGCTTCCTACAATGAGCAGTTCTTC.

This clone was seen more than once but under ten times. This chain joins TRBV5-1 and TRBJ2-5; D is uncertain. CDR1 and CDR2 from the germline V gene are SGHRS and YFSETQ. The V gene lost 0 bases and the J gene lost 5 bases, with 14 bases spanning the gap. The length of the CDR3 is 15 residues. DNA of the CDR3: TGCGCCAGCAGCTTGGTCGGCGCCCAGACGGAGACCCAGTACTTC. It yields the protein CASSLVGAQTETQYF.

In this sample, this clone turned up a few times. The chain has TRBV30 and TRBJ1-1, with D hard to call. Germline lookup yields CDR1 GTSNPN and CDR2 SVGIG (reference sequence). This CDR3 comprises 12 residues. V was clipped by 1 base and J by 11 bases, with 14 bases between them. For the CDR3, the DNA is TGTGCCTGGAGTGGGGCAGGCCTGGAGGCTTTCTTT. This translates into CAWSGAGLEAFF.

The chain uses TRBV5-6 and TRBJ2-2; D is undetermined. In germline, CDR1 is SGHDT, CDR2 YYEEEE. The ends were cut back, 2 bases at V and 5 bases at J, with 7 bases in the middle. The CDR3 is made up of 13 amino acids. CDR3 protein: CASSFLKTGELFF. CDR3 bases: TGTGCCAGCAGCTTCTTAAAAACCGGGGAGCTGTTTTTT. Full variable domain (rest looked up from reference TRBV5-6 and TRBJ2-2): DAGVTQSPTHLIKTRGQQVTLRCSPKSGHDTVSWYQQALGQGPQFIFQYYEEEERQRGNFPDRFSGHQFPNYSSELNVNALLLGDSALYLCASSFLKTGELFFGEGSRLTVL.

V and J are TRBV29-1 and TRBJ2-7; a possible D gene is TRBD1 (5 bases). The CDR3 is made up of 13 amino acids. Germline CDR1 is SQVTM and CDR2 is ANQGSEA. V gave up 3 bases and J gave up 2 bases, with 11 bases separating them. CDR3 nucleotides: TGCAGCGTTGAGAGAAGGGGTCCCTACGAGCAGTACTTC. Its protein is CSVERRGPYEQYF.

This clone was seen a handful of times. The chain uses TRBV15 and TRBJ1-1; TRBD1 is a possible D gene (5 bases). The V and J ends lost 10 bases and 5 bases respectively, with 17 bases between them. This CDR3 region has 13 residues. The germline CDR1 and CDR2 sequences are LNHNV and YYDKDF (reference sequence). DNA of the CDR3: TGTGCCATCAAGTTCTCGGGGGGAACTGAAGCTTTCTTT. This sequence encodes CAIKFSGGTEAFF.

This clone was observed a handful of times. This chain uses TRBV7-2 with TRBJ1-6; unclear D gene. The CDR3 extends over 14 amino acids. V was trimmed by 4 bases and J by 6 bases, leaving 10 bases between them. The V gene's germline CDR1 is SGHTA and CDR2 FQGNSA. The CDR3 DNA sequence: TGTGCCAGCAGCTCTGGCTTGGCTAATTCACCCCTCCACTTT. It is translated as CASSSGLANSPLHF.

V usage is TRBV30 and J usage is TRBJ2-1; the match to TRBD1 covers 8 bases. CDR1 is GTSNPN, CDR2 SVGIG, per germline (reference sequence). This CDR3 spans 15 amino acids. J gave up 7 bases and V 4 bases, and 12 bases lay outside the gene matches. The CDR3 loop reads CAWKKSGGRVNEQFF. CDR3 bases: TGTGCCTGGAAGAAGTCAGGGGGCAGGGTGAATGAGCAGTTCTTC.

The chain recombines TRBV4-1 with TRBJ1-2; D unclear. The V end lost 1 base, the J end lost 3 bases, and 12 bases lay between the germline ends. The CDR3 contains 15 residues. Germline V gene lookup returns CDR1 MGHRA and CDR2 YSYEKL. DNA of the CDR3: TGCGCCAGCAGCCAAGGTGCAGGCCTCGACTATGGCTACACCTTC. It yields the protein CASSQGAGLDYGYTF.

The chain carries TRBV7-9 and TRBJ2-7; 10 bases map to TRBD2. The length of the CDR3 is 14 residues. Losses at the gene ends were 3 bases for V and 2 bases for J; bases not matched to a gene: 1. Germline V gene sequence: CDR1 SEHNR, CDR2 FQNEAQ (reference sequence). The CDR3 nucleotides are TGTGCCAGCAGCTTTAGCGGGGGGACCTACGAGCAGTACTTC. Protein product: CASSFSGGTYEQYF.

This sequence joins TRBV30 and TRBJ1-1; possible D gene TRBD1, 5 bases. Germline CDR1 is GTSNPN and CDR2 is SVGIG (reference sequence). The CDR3 extends over 13 amino acids. V dropped 2 bases and J dropped 0 bases, with 7 bases sitting between them. The CDR3 loop reads CAWSRQMNTEAFF. CDR3 coding DNA: TGTGCCTGGAGTAGACAGATGAACACTGAAGCTTTCTTT.

A few counts support this clone. The rearrangement joins TRBV29-1 to TRBJ2-4; D might be TRBD1 (6 bases). V shed 6 bases and J shed 0 bases, with 15 bases lying between them. CDR1 SQVTM and CDR2 ANQGSEA come from the germline V gene. The CDR3 covers 15 residues. The CDR3, as DNA: TGCAGCGTCGTGACAGGAAAACTAGCCAAAAACATTCAGTACTTC. Its translation is CSVVTGKLAKNIQYF.

Only a few counts were recorded for this clone. The gene calls are TRBV29-1 and TRBJ2-2; the match to TRBD1 covers 7 bases. Germline V gene sequence: CDR1 SQVTM, CDR2 ANQGSEA. V shed 6 bases, J shed 5 bases, and the junction held 6 bases outside the gene matches. The CDR3 is 13 residues long. The CDR3 is CSVAWDRTGELFF. In DNA, the CDR3 is TGCAGCGTCGCCTGGGACAGAACCGGGGAGCTGTTTTTT.

V gene TRBV2 combines with J gene TRBJ1-2; maybe TRBD1 (5 bases). The CDR3 is made up of 12 amino acids. Germline CDR1 SNHLY, CDR2 FYNNEI. Deletions cut 8 bases from V and 3 bases from J, with 10 bases between. The CDR3 DNA reads as TGTGCCAGCCAGGGTTTTTACTATGGCTACACCTTC. Translation gives CASQGFYYGYTF.

V gene TRBV25-1 combines with J gene TRBJ2-5; a weak D match, TRBD1 (6 bases). Germline V gives CDR1 MGHDK, CDR2 SYGVNS. V was pared by 4 bases and J by 5 bases, with 14 bases between. This CDR3 spans 14 amino acids. CDR3 nucleotides: TGTGCCAGCAGTGCAATGGGTCAGGGGGAGACCCAGTACTTC. As protein: CASSAMGQGETQYF.

The chain joins TRBV2 to TRBJ2-7, with TRBD1 matching 10 bases. Germline values: CDR1 SNHLY, CDR2 FYNNEI. CDR3 size: 15 residues. V shed 1 base, J shed 9 bases, and the junction held 9 bases outside the gene matches. The CDR3 sequence is CASSEGGQGRSWQYF. The CDR3 DNA is TGTGCCAGCAGTGAAGGGGGACAGGGGAGATCGTGGCAGTACTTC.

The J gene is TRBJ2-3, the V gene TRBV7-9; D may be TRBD1 (5 bases). Trimming left V 3 bases short and J 2 bases short, with 12 bases between. This CDR3 contains 15 residues. Per germline, CDR1 SEHNR and CDR2 FQNEAQ (reference sequence). CDR3 nucleotides: TGTGCCAGCAGCTTTCGACAGATTAACACAGATACGCAGTATTTT. This translates into CASSFRQINTDTQYF.

The chain recombines TRBV4-1 with TRBJ1-2; D unresolved. Between the trimmed V and J ends, which lost 0 bases and 4 bases, there was a span of 12 bases. Germline CDR1 is MGHRA and CDR2 is YSYEKL. The CDR3 has 15 residues. The CDR3 DNA is TGCGCCAGCAGCCAAGATGTTGACGGTTCCTATGGCTACACCTTC. Its translation: CASSQDVDGSYGYTF.

The chain couples TRBV5-5 to TRBJ2-2; D perhaps matches TRBD1 (5 bases). The germline V and J ends were trimmed by 0 bases and 2 bases, with 8 bases remaining between them. The CDR3 runs to 15 residues. Germline V gene sequence: CDR1 SGHKS, CDR2 YYEKEE (reference sequence). CDR3 sequence (DNA): TGTGCCAGCAGCTTGGCTTGGACAAACACCGGGGAGCTGTTTTTT. This gives the protein CASSLAWTNTGELFF.

This sequence joins TRBV6-5 and TRBJ2-2, with D hard to call. V shed 2 bases and J shed 4 bases, with 5 bases lying between them. The CDR3 loop spans 13 amino acids. Per the germline V gene, CDR1 is MNHEY and CDR2 is SVGAGI. The CDR3 DNA reads TGTGCCAGCAGTTACAAAGTCACCGGGGAGCTGTTTTTT. The encoded protein is CASSYKVTGELFF.